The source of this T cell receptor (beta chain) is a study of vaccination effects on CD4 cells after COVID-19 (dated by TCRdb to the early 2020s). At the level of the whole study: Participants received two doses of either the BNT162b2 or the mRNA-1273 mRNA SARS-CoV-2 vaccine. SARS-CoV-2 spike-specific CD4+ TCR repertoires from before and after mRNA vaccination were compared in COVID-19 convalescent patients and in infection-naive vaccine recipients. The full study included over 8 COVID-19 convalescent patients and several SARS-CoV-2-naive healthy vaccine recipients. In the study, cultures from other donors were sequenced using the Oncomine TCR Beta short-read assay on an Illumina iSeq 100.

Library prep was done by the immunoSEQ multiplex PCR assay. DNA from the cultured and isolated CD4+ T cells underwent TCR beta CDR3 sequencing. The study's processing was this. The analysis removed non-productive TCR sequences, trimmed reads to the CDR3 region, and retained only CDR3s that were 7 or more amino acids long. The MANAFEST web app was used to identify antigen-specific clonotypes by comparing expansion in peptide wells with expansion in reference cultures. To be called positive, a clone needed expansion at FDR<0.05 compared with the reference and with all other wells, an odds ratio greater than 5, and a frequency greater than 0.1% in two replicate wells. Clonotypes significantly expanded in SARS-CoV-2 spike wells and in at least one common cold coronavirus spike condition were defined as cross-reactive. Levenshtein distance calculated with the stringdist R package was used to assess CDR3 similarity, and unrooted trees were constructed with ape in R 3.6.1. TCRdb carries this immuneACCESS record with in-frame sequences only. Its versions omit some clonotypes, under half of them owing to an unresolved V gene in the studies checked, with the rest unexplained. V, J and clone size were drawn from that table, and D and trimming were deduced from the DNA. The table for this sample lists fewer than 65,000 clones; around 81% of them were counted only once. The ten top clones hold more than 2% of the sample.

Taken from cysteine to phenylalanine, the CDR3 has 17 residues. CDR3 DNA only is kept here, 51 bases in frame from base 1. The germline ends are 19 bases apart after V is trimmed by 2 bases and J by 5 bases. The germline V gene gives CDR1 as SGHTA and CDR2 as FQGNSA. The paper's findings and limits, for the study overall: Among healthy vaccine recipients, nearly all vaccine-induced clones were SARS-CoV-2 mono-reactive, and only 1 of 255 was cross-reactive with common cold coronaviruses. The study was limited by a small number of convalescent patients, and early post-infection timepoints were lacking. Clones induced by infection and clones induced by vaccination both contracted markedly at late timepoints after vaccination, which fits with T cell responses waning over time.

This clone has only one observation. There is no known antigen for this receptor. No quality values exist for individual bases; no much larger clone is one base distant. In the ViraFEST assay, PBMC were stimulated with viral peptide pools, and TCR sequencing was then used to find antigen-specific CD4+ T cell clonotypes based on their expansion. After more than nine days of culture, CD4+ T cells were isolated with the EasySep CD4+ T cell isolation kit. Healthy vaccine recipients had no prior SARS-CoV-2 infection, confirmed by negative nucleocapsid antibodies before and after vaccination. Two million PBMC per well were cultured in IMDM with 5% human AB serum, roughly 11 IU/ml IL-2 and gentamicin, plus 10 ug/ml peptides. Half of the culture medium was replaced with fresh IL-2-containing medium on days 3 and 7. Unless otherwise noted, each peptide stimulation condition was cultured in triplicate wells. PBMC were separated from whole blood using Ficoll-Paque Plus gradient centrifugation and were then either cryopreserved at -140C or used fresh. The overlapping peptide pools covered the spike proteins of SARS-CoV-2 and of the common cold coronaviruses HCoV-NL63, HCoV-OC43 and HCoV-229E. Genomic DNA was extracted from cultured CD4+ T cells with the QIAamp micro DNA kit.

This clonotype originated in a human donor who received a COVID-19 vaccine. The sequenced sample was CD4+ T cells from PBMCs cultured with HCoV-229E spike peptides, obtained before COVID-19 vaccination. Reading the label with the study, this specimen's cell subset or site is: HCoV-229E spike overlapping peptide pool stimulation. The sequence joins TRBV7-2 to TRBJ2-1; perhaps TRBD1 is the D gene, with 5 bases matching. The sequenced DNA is TGTGCCAGCAGCTTAACCCCAGGGTCAGGGTTAGACAATGAGCAGTTCTTC. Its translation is CASSLTPGSGLDNEQFF.